Below, 32 T cell receptor beta chains from the same sample are listed, as sequenced in a study of T cell repertoires in cytomegalovirus infection. TCRdb re-called the reads with MiXCR, one entry per CDR3 protein. The sample yields tens of thousands of distinct CDR3 sequences, around 28% seen once. Their specific antigens are unknown. Specimen: CD8+ T cells from cultured PBMCs, collected from culture after CMV antigen stimulation. Receptor source: a human donor in good health (CMV status not recorded). Some clones in this sample may be carry-over from other donors' samples.

This clonotype was found many times. The rearrangement uses TRBV7-6 and TRBJ2-7, with unresolved D. CDR1 and CDR2 from the germline V gene are SGHVS and FNYEAQ. Deletions cut 5 bases from V and 2 bases from J, with 13 bases between. The CDR3 consists of 14 residues. The CDR3 region is CASSPRSDPYEQYF. For the CDR3, the DNA is TGTGCCAGCAGCCCTCGAAGCGACCCCTACGAGCAGTACTTC.

The V and J genes are TRBV19 and TRBJ1-1, with D possibly matching TRBD1 (5 bases). The germline V and J ends were trimmed by 6 bases and 3 bases, with 17 bases remaining between them. Germline lookup yields CDR1 LNHDA and CDR2 SQIVND (reference sequence). The CDR3 has 15 amino acids. CDR3 in DNA: TGTGCCAGTAGCTCAGCAGGGTTTTCGGACACTGAAGCTTTCTTT. Translating gives CASSSAGFSDTEAFF.

The sample holds a few counts of this clonotype. CDR3 sequence reads: CASSQEVGPMNTEAFF. The DNA of the CDR3 is TGCGCCAGCAGCCAAGAGGTAGGACCGATGAACACTGAAGCTTTCTTT. The chain joins TRBV4-3 to TRBJ1-1, with D unresolved. The CDR3 is 16 amino acids. V lost 0 bases and J lost 0, with 11 bases in between. The V gene's germline CDR1 is LGHNA and CDR2 YSLEER.

The genes are TRBV19 and TRBJ2-3, with unresolved D. Trimming left V 3 bases short and J 0 bases short, with 16 bases between. Germline CDR1 and CDR2: LNHDA and SQIVND (reference sequence). This CDR3 is 17 amino acids long. The CDR3 here is CASSMPPTAGSTDTQYF. CDR3 DNA sequence: TGTGCCAGTAGTATGCCCCCCACGGCAGGAAGCACAGATACGCAGTATTTT.

The chain recombines TRBV5-4 with TRBJ1-1; D possibly corresponds to TRBD1 (5 bases). With 3 bases removed from V and 0 bases from J, the gap between germline ends came to 15 bases. There are 16 residues in the CDR3. Germline V gene lookup returns CDR1 SGHNT and CDR2 YYREEE (reference sequence). The CDR3: CASSYDFGAMNTEAFF. The CDR3 DNA reads TGTGCCAGCAGCTACGACTTCGGGGCGATGAACACTGAAGCTTTCTTT.

This chain joins TRBV4-3 and TRBJ2-3, with 8 bases that match TRBD2. Germline trimming cut 0 bases from V and 2 bases from J; bases unmatched to any gene: 4. CDR3 size: 16 residues. The germline V gene encodes CDR1 LGHNA and CDR2 YSLEER. The CDR3 spells CASSQDGGGYTDTQYF. CDR3 nucleotides: TGCGCCAGCAGCCAAGACGGGGGGGGATACACAGATACGCAGTATTTT.

This clonotype was recorded a few times. The chain is built from TRBV12-3 or TRBV12-4 and TRBJ2-4; the D is unclear. Trimming removed 1 base from V and 2 bases from J, with 6 bases in between. The CDR3 extends over 14 amino acids. CDR3 amino acids: CASSLDNSKNIQYF. CDR3 in DNA: TGTGCCAGCAGTTTAGATAACTCCAAAAACATTCAGTACTTC.

The chain links TRBV20-1 to TRBJ2-2; 7 nucleotides agree with TRBD1. The germline gives CDR1 DFQATT, CDR2 SNEGSKA (reference sequence). The V gene end was trimmed by 0 bases and the J gene end by 6 bases; junction bases not matched to a gene: 10. The CDR3 has 16 residues. CDR3 DNA: TGCAGTGCTAGAGACGAGGACAGGCCACCAGCCGGGGAGCTGTTTTTT. This translates into CSARDEDRPPAGELFF.

The chain employs TRBV28 and TRBJ1-2; possibly TRBD1 for D (5 bases). Per germline, CDR1 MDHEN and CDR2 SYDVKM. CDR3 length: 14 residues. V was pared by 3 bases and J by 4 bases, with 12 bases between. CDR3 DNA sequence: TGTGCCAGCAGTTTCCTAGGGACTTCCTATGGCTACACCTTC. It encodes CASSFLGTSYGYTF.

The chain combines TRBV10-3 with TRBJ2-7; D may be TRBD1 (6 bases). V lost 3 bases and J 4 bases, leaving 16 bases between the germline ends. From germline, CDR1 is ENHRY and CDR2 SYGVKD. This CDR3 has 15 residues. The CDR3 DNA reads as TGTGCCATCAGTGAAGCACTAGGGACACAGTACGAGCAGTACTTC. This codes for CAISEALGTQYEQYF.

With respect to this clonotype: A much larger clone lies one base from this, so it may be a read error. The chain's CDR3 is CACSQGPDRATYEQYF. The CDR3 nucleotides are TGCGCCTGCAGCCAAGGACCGGACAGGGCGACCTACGAGCAGTACTTC. The chain is built from TRBV4-1 and TRBJ2-7, with 8 positions matching TRBD1. CDR3 length: 16 residues. The germline V gene encodes CDR1 MGHRA and CDR2 YSYEKL.

This chain links TRBV27 with TRBJ1-3; TRBD1 is a possible D gene (6 bases). The CDR3 runs 14 residues. The V and J ends lost 2 bases and 2 bases respectively, with 7 bases between them. Germline V CDR1 and CDR2: MNHEY, SMNVEV (reference sequence). The DNA for the CDR3 is TGTGCCAGCAGTTTAACAGGGCCTGGAAACACCATATATTTT. This sequence encodes CASSLTGPGNTIYF.

This clonotype occurred many times. This sequence joins TRBV7-9 and TRBJ2-5, with D perhaps assigned TRBD1 or TRBD2 (5 bases each). The V end lost 1 base, the J end lost 1 base, and 16 bases lay between the germline ends. Germline V gene data show CDR1 as SEHNR and CDR2 as FQNEAQ (reference sequence). The CDR3 totals 17 residues. The CDR3 DNA sequence: TGTGCCAGCAGCTTAGTGACTGGGGCGAGGGGCCAAGAGACCCAGTACTTC. Residues: CASSLVTGARGQETQYF.

J is TRBJ2-1 and V is TRBV5-4; D uncertain. The CDR3 contains 15 residues. CDR1 is SGHNT, CDR2 YYREEE, per germline (reference sequence). V was shortened by 5 bases and J by 0 bases, with 12 bases between the two germline ends. The DNA for the CDR3 is TGTGCCAGCAGATCCCTAGATAGCTCCTACAATGAGCAGTTCTTC. The encoded protein is CASRSLDSSYNEQFF.

This clonotype was seen ten or more times. The V and J genes are TRBV12-3 or TRBV12-4 and TRBJ2-7; D is undetermined. V lost 5 bases to trimming and J lost 2 bases, with 13 bases between them. The CDR3 runs 14 residues. The DNA of the CDR3 is TGTGCCAGCAGTCTACAGCAAGTAGCCTACGAGCAGTACTTC. This encodes CASSLQQVAYEQYF.

There are a few counts of this clonotype. V and J are TRBV7-4 and TRBJ1-1; no clear D. This CDR3 has 12 amino acids. The ends were cut back, 9 bases at V and 0 bases at J, with 8 bases in the middle. Looked up from germline, CDR1 is SGHVT and CDR2 is SQSDAQ. CDR3 sequence (DNA): TGTGCCAGACAGAGTCTGAACACTGAAGCTTTCTTT. This sequence encodes CARQSLNTEAFF. Full variable domain (remainder filled in from reference TRBV7-4 and TRBJ1-1): GAGVSQSPRYKVAKRGRDVALRCDSISGHVTLYWYRQTLGQGSEVLTYSQSDAQRDKSGRPSGRFSAERPERSVSTLKIQRTEQGDSAVYLCARQSLNTEAFFGQGTRLTVV.

This clonotype was counted ten times or more. The rearrangement links TRBV7-8 to TRBJ2-7, with 7 bases identical to TRBD1. The CDR3 runs 15 residues. The trim removed 1 base at V and 2 bases at J, leaving 5 bases unmatched. The germline V gene encodes CDR1 SGHVS and CDR2 FQNEAQ. In nucleotides, the CDR3 is TGTGCCAGCAGCTTAGAGGGACAGAGAACCTACGAGCAGTACTTC. This codes for CASSLEGQRTYEQYF.

This clonotype was observed a handful of times. The chain has TRBV6-2 or TRBV6-3 and TRBJ2-7; 11 bases line up with TRBD2. V dropped 5 bases and J dropped 3; count of bases not matched to a gene: 9. Per the germline V gene, CDR1 is MNHEY and CDR2 is SVGEGT. The CDR3 has 16 amino acids. CDR3 bases: TGTGCCAGCAGTCTCCGGCTAGCGGGGGGACTCTACGAGCAGTACTTC. It translates to CASSLRLAGGLYEQYF.

This clonotype was observed at least ten times. V is TRBV7-2 and J is TRBJ2-2; D possibly corresponds to TRBD2 (6 bases). Germline values: CDR1 SGHTA, CDR2 FQGNSA. The CDR3 runs to 14 residues. Trimming pared 5 bases from V and 3 bases from J, leaving 10 bases between. The CDR3 region is CASSTGLYTGELFF. In DNA form, the CDR3 reads TGTGCCAGCAGCACGGGACTCTACACCGGGGAGCTGTTTTTT.

This clonotype was observed a few times. This chain links TRBV4-3 with TRBJ2-7, with 7 positions matching TRBD1. Per the germline V gene, CDR1 is LGHNA and CDR2 is YSLEER. The trim removed 1 base at V and 6 bases at J, leaving 3 bases unmatched. CDR3 length equals 13 residues. Here the CDR3 reads CASSQVYRGEQYF. The CDR3 coding sequence is TGCGCCAGCAGCCAAGTATACAGGGGCGAGCAGTACTTC.

V gene TRBV12-3 or TRBV12-4 combines with J gene TRBJ2-1; D gene ambiguous. The CDR3 contains 15 residues. V lost 6 bases and J 0 bases, leaving 12 bases between the germline ends. CDR3 residues: CASSTAGSSYNEQFF. The CDR3 DNA is TGTGCCAGCAGCACAGCAGGAAGCTCCTACAATGAGCAGTTCTTC.

This clonotype was detected a few times. The V and J genes are TRBV12-3 or TRBV12-4 and TRBJ2-1; 10 nucleotides match TRBD1. The CDR3 is made up of 15 amino acids. Losses at the gene ends were 5 bases for V and 8 bases for J; bases not matched to a gene: 9. The CDR3 loop is CASSPSGTGEHEQFF. Written as DNA, the CDR3 is TGTGCCAGCAGTCCGTCCGGGACAGGGGAACATGAGCAGTTCTTC.

At least ten counts were recorded for this clonotype. V is TRBV18 and J is TRBJ1-4; D remains ambiguous. Trimming left V 0 bases short and J 5 bases short, with 34 bases between. CDR1 KGHSH and CDR2 LQKENI come from the germline V gene. The length of the CDR3 is 23 residues. CDR3 amino acids: CASSPPSTVFWEGSGGRNEKLFF. CDR3 nucleotide sequence: TGTGCCAGCTCACCACCAAGTACAGTTTTCTGGGAAGGCAGCGGTGGTCGGAATGAAAAACTGTTTTTT. Variable domain in full (rest from reference TRBV18 and TRBJ1-4): NAGVMQNPRHLVRRRGQEARLRCSPMKGHSHVYWYRQLPEEGLKFMVYLQKENIIDESGMPKERFSAEFPKEGPSILRIQQVVRGDSAAYFCASSPPSTVFWEGSGGRNEKLFFGSGTQLSVL.

This clonotype was seen at least ten times. This sequence joins TRBV6-2 or TRBV6-3 and TRBJ2-2; 10 nucleotides align to TRBD2. The V gene end was trimmed by 6 bases and the J gene end by 5 bases; junction bases not matched to a gene: 3. The CDR3 extends over 14 amino acids. Germline-derived CDR1 and CDR2 are MNHEY and SVGEGT. The CDR3 loop is CASSLAGETGELFF. CDR3 sequence (DNA): TGTGCCAGCAGCCTAGCGGGAGAAACCGGGGAGCTGTTTTTT.

This clonotype came up many times. V and J are TRBV19 and TRBJ1-4, with D maybe TRBD1 (5 bases). The CDR3 loop spans 15 amino acids. CDR1 and CDR2 from the germline V gene are LNHDA and SQIVND (reference sequence). V was pared by 5 bases and J by 0 bases, with 10 bases between. The CDR3 coding sequence is TGTGCCAGTAGTCTCGGGACGGCAACTAATGAAAAACTGTTTTTT. Amino acids: CASSLGTATNEKLFF.

The genes are TRBV27 and TRBJ2-3, with 8 bases lining up with TRBD1. CDR1 is MNHEY, CDR2 SMNVEV, per germline (reference sequence). Germline trimming cut 6 bases from V and 4 bases from J; bases unmatched to any gene: 6. The CDR3 has 14 residues. The CDR3 loop reads CASSSPTGADTQYF. The DNA for the CDR3 is TGTGCCAGCAGCTCACCGACAGGGGCAGATACGCAGTATTTT.

The V and J genes are TRBV27 and TRBJ1-2, with a tentative D call TRBD1 (6 bases). There are 15 residues in the CDR3. Trimming pared 6 bases from V and 3 bases from J, leaving 17 bases between. CDR1 is MNHEY and CDR2 is SMNVEV in the germline V gene (reference sequence). The CDR3: CASREGRRTDYGYTF. Here the CDR3 DNA reads TGTGCCAGCAGGGAAGGCCGGAGGACAGACTATGGCTACACCTTC.

The chain recombines TRBV4-3 with TRBJ2-7, with D perhaps being TRBD1 or TRBD2 (5 bases each). CDR1 is LGHNA and CDR2 is YSLEER in the germline V gene. V was trimmed by 3 bases and J by 6 bases, leaving 18 bases between them. The CDR3 is made up of 15 amino acids. The CDR3 is CASSQTGTAFSEQYF. In DNA, the CDR3 is TGCGCCAGCAGCCAGACCGGGACGGCCTTTTCCGAGCAGTACTTC.

This clonotype has more than one count but fewer than ten. The CDR3 here is CASRHGTGKYEQYF. The CDR3 DNA is TGTGCCAGCAGGCACGGGACAGGGAAATACGAGCAGTACTTC. The V and J genes are TRBV2 and TRBJ2-7; TRBD1 agrees at 9 bases. Per germline, CDR1 SNHLY and CDR2 FYNNEI. CDR3 length equals 14 residues. V lost 6 bases to trimming and J lost 4 bases; unmatched junction nucleotides: 7. Full variable domain (rest looked up from reference TRBV2 and TRBJ2-7): EPEVTQTPSHQVTQMGQEVILRCVPISNHLYFYWYRQILGQKVEFLVSFYNNEISEKSEIFDDQFSVERPDGSNFTLKIRSTKLEDSAMYFCASRHGTGKYEQYFGPGTRLTVT.

J is TRBJ1-6 and V is TRBV7-4; no clear D gene. The CDR3 consists of 15 residues. CDR1 is SGHVT and CDR2 is SQSDAQ in the germline V gene. V was clipped by 1 base and J by 7 bases, with 11 bases between them. The CDR3 DNA is TGTGCCAGCAGCTTAGTAAGAGGTTCGAATTCACCCCTCCACTTT. Its protein is CASSLVRGSNSPLHF.

The rearrangement links TRBV6-1 to TRBJ2-7; 7 nucleotides agree with TRBD2. The CDR3 has 11 residues. CDR1 and CDR2 (germline): MNHNS, SASEGT. Losses at the gene ends were 6 bases for V and 6 bases for J; bases not matched to a gene: 2. In DNA form, the CDR3 reads TGTGCCAGCAGACTAGCGTCCGAGCAGTACTTC. This gives the protein CASRLASEQYF.

The chain links TRBV7-9 to TRBJ1-1, with D uncertain. V dropped 2 bases and J dropped 1 base, with 8 bases sitting between them. The CDR3 consists of 14 residues. CDR1 is SEHNR, CDR2 FQNEAQ, per germline (reference sequence). CDR3 coding DNA: TGTGCCAGCAGCTTATCCGGCCGGAACACTGAAGCTTTCTTT. The encoded protein is CASSLSGRNTEAFF.